This T cell receptor beta chain was recovered during a study of shared clonotypes between healthy human individuals. Only Caucasian adults living in Nashville, Tennessee made up the donor group. Trimming stripped 0 bases from V and 5 bases from J, with 11 bases between. CDR3 size: 14 residues. Germline V gives CDR1 SGHRS, CDR2 YFSETQ. With respect to this clone: Its antigen is undetermined.

Clones were sequenced by immunoSEQ multiplex PCR, and TCRdb holds only the in-frame ones, with some missing. The table shows roughly 1,000,000 clones, with approximately 78% occurring only once. General observations from the study: At large depth, rarefaction still showed sorted-subset sequencing to be incomplete. Generally, estimated richness proved larger in naive subsets than it did in memory subsets.

The TCR sequence derives from a young man in good health. Some clones in this sample may be carry-over from other donors' samples. The rearrangement links TRBV5-1 to TRBJ1-2; D is uncertain. Material: memory CD4+ T cells from PBMCs. The sample's subset: CD45RA-negative fraction. DNA of the CDR3: TGCGCCAGCAGCTTGGAGACCGCACGGTATGGCTACACCTTC. It specifies CASSLETARYGYTF.